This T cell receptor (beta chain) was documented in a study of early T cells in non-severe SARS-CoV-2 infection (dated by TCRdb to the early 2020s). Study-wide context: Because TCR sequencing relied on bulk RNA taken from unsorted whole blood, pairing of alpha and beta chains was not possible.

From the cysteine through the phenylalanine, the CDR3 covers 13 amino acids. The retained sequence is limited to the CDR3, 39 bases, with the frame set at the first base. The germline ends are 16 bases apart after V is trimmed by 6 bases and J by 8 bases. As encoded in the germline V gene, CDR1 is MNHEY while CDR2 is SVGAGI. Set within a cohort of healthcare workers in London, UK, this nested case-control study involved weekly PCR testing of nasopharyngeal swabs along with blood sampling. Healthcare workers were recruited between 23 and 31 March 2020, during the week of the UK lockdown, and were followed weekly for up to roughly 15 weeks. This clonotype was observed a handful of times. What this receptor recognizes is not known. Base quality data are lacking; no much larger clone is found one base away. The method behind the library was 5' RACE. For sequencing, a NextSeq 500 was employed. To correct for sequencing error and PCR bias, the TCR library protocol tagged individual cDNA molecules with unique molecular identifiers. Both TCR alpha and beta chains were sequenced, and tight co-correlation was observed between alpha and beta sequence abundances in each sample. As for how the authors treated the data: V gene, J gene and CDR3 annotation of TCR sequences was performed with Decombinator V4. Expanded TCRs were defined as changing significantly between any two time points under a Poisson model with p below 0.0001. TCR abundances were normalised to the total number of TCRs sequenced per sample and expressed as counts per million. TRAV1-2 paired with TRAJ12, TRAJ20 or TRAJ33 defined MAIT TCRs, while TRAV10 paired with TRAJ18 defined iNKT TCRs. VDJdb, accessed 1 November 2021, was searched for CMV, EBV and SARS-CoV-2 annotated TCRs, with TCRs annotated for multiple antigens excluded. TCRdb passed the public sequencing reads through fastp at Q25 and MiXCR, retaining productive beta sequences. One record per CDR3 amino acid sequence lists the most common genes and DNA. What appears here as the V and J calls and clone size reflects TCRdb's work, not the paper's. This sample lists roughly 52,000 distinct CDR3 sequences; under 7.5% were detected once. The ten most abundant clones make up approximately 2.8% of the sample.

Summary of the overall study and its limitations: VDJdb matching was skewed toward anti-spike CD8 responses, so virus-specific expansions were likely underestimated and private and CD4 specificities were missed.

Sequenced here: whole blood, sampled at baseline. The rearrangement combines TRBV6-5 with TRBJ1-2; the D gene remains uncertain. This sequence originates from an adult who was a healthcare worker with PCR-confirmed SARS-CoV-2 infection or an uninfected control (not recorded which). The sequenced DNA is TGTGCCAGCAGCCAATACGGGCCTGGCGGCTACACCTTC. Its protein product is CASSQYGPGGYTF.